This T cell receptor beta chain appears in the sequencing data of a study of blood T cell repertoires in COVID-19. V shed 5 bases and J shed 1 base, with 12 bases lying between them. This CDR3 has 15 residues. The V gene's germline CDR1 is MNHEY and CDR2 SMNVEV (reference sequence). Only in-frame clones appear in the TCRdb table, and some are missing; sequencing was by immunoSEQ multiplex PCR. The data show over 350,000 clones, approximately 87% seen once. The rearrangement links TRBV27 to TRBJ1-5, with a possible D match to TRBD1 (5 bases). The sequencing input was PBMCs or T cells enriched from blood (not recorded which). The clonotype was recovered from a woman between 50 and 59 years old who had recovered from COVID-19. In DNA form, the CDR3 reads TGTGCCAGCAGTAAGCGGGGGGGAAGCAATCAGCCCCAGCATTTT. Protein sequence: CASSKRGGSNQPQHF.